The 28 T cell receptor beta chains below were found in one sample sequenced in a study of T-cell reconstitution after alpha-beta-depleted transplantation in children. The library targeted TCRbeta and was prepared with unique molecular identifiers. TCRdb passed the PCR reads through MiXCR, listing each CDR3 protein once. The sample consists of 500,000 to 600,000 distinct CDR3 sequences, approximately 20% of them appearing once. This sample comprised PBMCs from the stem cell graft donor, obtained from the stem cell graft. Receptor source: a human donor who donated a stem cell graft to a child with acute lymphoblastic leukemia.

This clonotype was observed many times. The chain couples TRBV6-5 to TRBJ2-1; 12 nucleotides align to TRBD2. The V and J ends lost 7 bases and 8 bases, in that order; junction bases with no gene match: 18. CDR3 length: 18 amino acids. Germline CDR1 reads MNHEY; CDR2 reads SVGAGI. This chain's CDR3 is CASTQEPASGRAEYEQFF. Written as DNA, the CDR3 is TGTGCCAGCACCCAGGAGCCGGCTAGCGGGAGGGCCGAATATGAGCAGTTCTTC.

This clonotype was seen a few times. The rearrangement links TRBV29-1 to TRBJ1-1, with D perhaps TRBD1 (5 bases). CDR3 length equals 15 residues. Germline V gene data show CDR1 as SQVTM and CDR2 as ANQGSEA. Trimming cost V 5 bases and J 5 bases, with 21 bases left between them. CDR3 bases: TGCAGCGTTAGGGGAGGACGCGGGGAGGGAACTGAAGCTTTCTTT. Residues: CSVRGGRGEGTEAFF. The whole variable domain, remainder taken from reference TRBV29-1 and TRBJ1-1, is SAVISQKPSRDICQRGTSLTIQCQVDSQVTMMFWYRQQPGQSLTLIATANQGSEATYESGFVIDKFPISRPNLTFSTLTVSNMSPEDSSIYLCSVRGGRGEGTEAFFGQGTRLTVV.

In its sample, this clonotype was seen a few times. J is TRBJ2-1 and V is TRBV29-1; TRBD2 agrees at 9 bases. Germline trimming cut 5 bases from V and 3 bases from J; bases unmatched to any gene: 8. CDR1 and CDR2 (germline): SQVTM, ANQGSEA. The CDR3 runs 15 residues. This CDR3 is CSVSGGRASYNEQFF. CDR3 coding DNA: TGCAGCGTTTCTGGCGGGAGGGCCAGCTACAATGAGCAGTTCTTC.

The chain employs TRBV12-3 or TRBV12-4 and TRBJ2-7, with TRBD2 identical over 12 bases. V was pared by 5 bases and J by 12 bases, with 8 bases of the junction left unmatched. CDR3 length: 13 amino acids. The CDR3 loop is CASSTSGRPKRYF. The CDR3 bases are TGTGCCAGCAGTACTAGCGGGAGGCCCAAGCGGTACTTC.

This chain uses TRBV5-8 with TRBJ2-4; 8 bases match TRBD2. Losses at the gene ends were 7 bases for V and 2 bases for J; bases not matched to a gene: 8. The CDR3 is 15 residues long. The germline CDR1 and CDR2 sequences are SGHTS and YDEGEE. CDR3: CASVLAEGTKNIQYF. Here the CDR3 DNA reads TGTGCCAGCGTACTAGCGGAGGGGACCAAAAACATTCAGTACTTC.

The sample holds a few counts of this clonotype. The rearrangement links TRBV20-1 to TRBJ1-2; perhaps TRBD1 as D (5 bases). Germline V CDR1 and CDR2: DFQATT, SNEGSKA (reference sequence). The germline V and J ends were trimmed by 1 base and 8 bases, with 17 bases remaining between them. The CDR3 consists of 14 residues. The chain's CDR3 is CSARVTGDPVGYTF. The CDR3 nucleotides read TGCAGTGCTAGAGTTACAGGAGACCCTGTGGGCTACACCTTC.

The chain joins TRBV5-1 to TRBJ2-4; 10 bases are shared with TRBD1. Germline CDR1 reads SGHRS; CDR2 reads YFSETQ. After removal of 4 bases from V and 3 bases from J, the junction contained 7 bases not matched to a gene. The CDR3 covers 16 residues. CDR3: CASSLTGGEGKNIQYF. The CDR3 region has the DNA TGCGCCAGCAGCCTGACAGGGGGCGAAGGCAAAAACATTCAGTACTTC.

About this clonotype itself: An end of the junction does not agree with germline; a read error may underlie this. The chain combines TRBV4-2 with TRBJ1-1, with 7 bases identical to TRBD1. Looked up from germline, CDR1 is LGHNA and CDR2 is YNFKEQ. This CDR3 has 15 amino acids. This CDR3 reads CASSQVDREATVAFF. CDR3 DNA sequence: TGTGCCAGCAGCCAAGTCGACAGGGAGGCCACTGTAGCTTTCTTT.

The chain's CDR3 is CAISEKGSNEKLFF. CDR3 in DNA: TGTGCCATCAGTGAAAAGGGTTCTAATGAAAAACTGTTTTTT. The V gene is TRBV10-3, the J gene TRBJ1-4; D is undetermined. The CDR3 has 14 residues. V was shortened by 3 bases and J by 3 bases, with 8 bases between the two germline ends. Germline assignment: CDR1 ENHRY and CDR2 SYGVKD.

The chain has TRBV12-3 or TRBV12-4 and TRBJ2-1; D is uncertain. The CDR3 length is 14 residues. V was clipped by 9 bases and J by 0 bases, with 12 bases between them. The CDR3 here is CASKIPSSYNEQFF. The CDR3 DNA is TGTGCCAGTAAAATACCAAGCTCCTACAATGAGCAGTTCTTC.

The chain has TRBV4-2 and TRBJ2-3, with TRBD1 matching 8 bases. The CDR3 sequence is 16 residues long. Germline V gene sequence: CDR1 LGHNA, CDR2 YNFKEQ. V shed 4 bases, J shed 6 bases, and the junction held 12 bases outside the gene matches. CDR3 loop: CASSRTGQAVSDTQYF. The CDR3 bases are TGTGCCAGCAGCCGAACGGGACAGGCGGTGTCCGATACGCAGTATTTT.

The CDR3 reads CASSLPSGSPDTQYF. Written as DNA, the CDR3 is TGCGCCAGCAGCTTGCCTAGCGGGAGCCCAGATACGCAGTATTTT. This chain uses TRBV5-1 with TRBJ2-3; 10 bases are a match to TRBD2. CDR3 size: 15 residues. Looked up from germline, CDR1 is SGHRS and CDR2 is YFSETQ. After removal of 1 base from V and 4 bases from J, the junction contained 3 bases not matched to a gene.

This clonotype has more than one count but fewer than ten. The junction departs from the called germline gene at one end, perhaps through a read error. The rearrangement joins TRBV5-1 to TRBJ2-7, with TRBD1 matching over 9 bases. The germline V gene encodes CDR1 SGHRS and CDR2 YFSETQ. This CDR3 comprises 15 residues. The chain's CDR3 is CASSRAGTGTYGQYF. CDR3 nucleotide sequence: TGCGCCAGCAGTCGAGCCGGGACAGGGACCTACGGGCAGTACTTC.

The CDR3 nucleotides read TGTGCCAGCGTTTCCAGACAGATTAACAATGAGCAGTTCTTC. As protein: CASVSRQINNEQFF. The rearrangement links TRBV12-3 or TRBV12-4 to TRBJ2-1; D possibly corresponds to TRBD1 (5 bases). This CDR3 region has 14 residues. The V end lost 8 bases, the J end lost 5 bases, and 16 bases lay between the germline ends.

The chain uses TRBV29-1 and TRBJ2-7, with D uncertain. The CDR3 consists of 12 residues. Looked up from germline, CDR1 is SQVTM and CDR2 is ANQGSEA. Trimming took off 7 bases at V and 2 bases at J, with 12 bases between the two ends. This CDR3 is CSAARQAYEQYF. CDR3 in DNA: TGCAGCGCCGCTCGCCAAGCCTACGAGCAGTACTTC.

The chain is built from TRBV29-1 and TRBJ2-2, with 7 nucleotides matching TRBD2. The V segment lost 7 bases and the J segment 4 bases; nucleotides outside the gene matches: 6. This CDR3 has 13 amino acids. CDR1 is SQVTM and CDR2 is ANQGSEA in the germline V gene. The CDR3 reads CSARLALTGELFF. The DNA for the CDR3 is TGCAGCGCCCGACTAGCTCTCACCGGGGAGCTGTTTTTT.

The chain is built from TRBV12-3 or TRBV12-4 and TRBJ2-5; 10 nucleotides match TRBD1. This CDR3 comprises 16 residues. J gave up 5 bases and V 2 bases, and 8 bases lay outside the gene matches. This CDR3 is CASSLFGTGARETQYF. Here the CDR3 DNA reads TGTGCCAGCAGTTTATTCGGGACAGGGGCACGGGAGACCCAGTACTTC.

This clonotype was counted only a few times. The chain has TRBV5-1 and TRBJ2-1; D possibly corresponds to TRBD1 (6 bases). This CDR3 has 16 amino acids. In germline, CDR1 is SGHRS, CDR2 YFSETQ. Trimming removed 1 base from V and 2 bases from J, with 13 bases in between. For the CDR3, the DNA is TGCGCCAGCAGCTTGATTACAGGGACCCCCTACAATGAGCAGTTCTTC. Translated, it gives CASSLITGTPYNEQFF. Supplemented by reference TRBV5-1 and TRBJ2-1, the full variable domain reads KAGVTQTPRYLIKTRGQQVTLSCSPISGHRSVSWYQQTPGQGLQFLFEYFSETQRNKGNFPGRFSGRQFSNSRSEMNVSTLELGDSALYLCASSLITGTPYNEQFFGPGTRLTVL.

This clonotype came up a few times. The chain carries TRBV24-1 and TRBJ2-1; TRBD2 matches at 8 bases. Germline V CDR1 and CDR2: KGHDR, SFDVKD. V dropped 0 bases and J dropped 5; count of bases not matched to a gene: 8. This CDR3 region has 17 residues. The CDR3 loop reads CATSDLPGREANNEQFF. The CDR3 coding sequence is TGTGCCACCAGTGATTTGCCGGGGCGGGAGGCGAACAATGAGCAGTTCTTC.

Ten or more counts support this clonotype. Its ends do not fully match the called genes, so a read error is possible. The chain uses TRBV5-1 and TRBJ2-7; a weak D match, TRBD2 (6 bases). Per germline, CDR1 SGHRS and CDR2 YFSETQ. CDR3 length: 14 residues. The CDR3 loop is CASSLGSGVYEQYF. The CDR3 region has the DNA TGTGCCAGCAGCCTGGGGTCGGGGGTATACGAGCAGTACTTC.

The DNA of the CDR3 is TGTGCCAGCAGCCCCGACCCCGCGATCGAGCAGTACTTC. Translation gives CASSPDPAIEQYF. The chain is built from TRBV7-9 and TRBJ2-7; no clear D gene. Germline loops: CDR1 SEHNR, CDR2 FQNEAQ (reference sequence). The V end was cut by 5 bases, the J end by 6 bases, with 14 bases between. The CDR3 runs to 13 residues.

V is TRBV5-5 and J is TRBJ1-5, with D tentatively TRBD1 (5 bases). The CDR3 consists of 14 residues. Germline assignment: CDR1 SGHKS and CDR2 YYEKEE (reference sequence). Between the trimmed V and J ends, which lost 4 bases and 3 bases, there was a span of 11 bases. CDR3 protein: CASSHGGNNQPQHF. In DNA, the CDR3 is TGTGCCAGCAGCCACGGGGGTAACAATCAGCCCCAGCATTTT.

V usage is TRBV5-1 and J usage is TRBJ2-4; D unresolved. Per the germline V gene, CDR1 is SGHRS and CDR2 is YFSETQ. Between the trimmed V and J ends, which lost 0 bases and 7 bases, there was a span of 11 bases. This CDR3 has 14 residues. CDR3 region: CASSLGRTHNIQYF. The CDR3 DNA reads TGCGCCAGCAGCTTGGGGCGGACGCACAACATTCAGTACTTC.

Only a few counts were recorded for this clonotype. This chain joins TRBV20-1 and TRBJ2-4, with a possible D match to TRBD2 (7 bases). V shed 6 bases and J shed 10 bases, with 25 bases lying between them. The CDR3 covers 15 residues. The V gene's germline CDR1 is DFQATT and CDR2 SNEGSKA (reference sequence). The CDR3 nucleotides are TGCAGTGCCCGAGGGGGGGACACCGACCTACCGATTCAGTACTTC. Protein sequence: CSARGGDTDLPIQYF.

This clonotype has ten or more counts. The V call is TRBV27, the J call TRBJ1-1, with 8 bases aligning to TRBD1. Germline V lookup: CDR1 MNHEY, CDR2 SMNVEV (reference sequence). Losses at the gene ends were 2 bases for V and 6 bases for J; bases not matched to a gene: 2. This CDR3 is built from 13 residues. The CDR3 coding sequence is TGTGCCAGCAGTTTAGGGACAGGCGCTGAAGCTTTCTTT. It codes for CASSLGTGAEAFF.

The J gene is TRBJ1-1, the V gene TRBV18; D gene unclear. V gave up 1 base and J gave up 4 bases, with 10 bases separating them. This CDR3 spans 14 amino acids. Per the germline V gene, CDR1 is KGHSH and CDR2 is LQKENI. The CDR3 DNA reads TGTGCCAGCTCACCACAGGGTTTTACCACTGAAGCTTTCTTT. This sequence encodes CASSPQGFTTEAFF.

The CDR3 here is CASSPSMTRTDTQYF. In nucleotides, the CDR3 is TGTGCCAGCAGCCCCAGTATGACCCGCACAGATACGCAGTATTTT. The J gene is TRBJ2-3, the V gene TRBV7-8; D unclear. Between the trimmed V and J ends, which lost 5 bases and 1 base, there was a span of 13 bases. CDR3 length equals 15 residues. The germline V gene encodes CDR1 SGHVS and CDR2 FQNEAQ.

This clonotype was seen only a few times. This chain uses TRBV18 with TRBJ2-3; 9 bases map to TRBD1. The length of the CDR3 is 16 residues. The germline V gene has CDR1 KGHSH and CDR2 LQKENI. With V trimmed by 2 bases and J by 2 bases, 5 bases remained unmatched. The CDR3 DNA sequence: TGTGCCAGCTCACCATTTGGGACAGGGATCACAGATACGCAGTATTTT. The encoded protein is CASSPFGTGITDTQYF.